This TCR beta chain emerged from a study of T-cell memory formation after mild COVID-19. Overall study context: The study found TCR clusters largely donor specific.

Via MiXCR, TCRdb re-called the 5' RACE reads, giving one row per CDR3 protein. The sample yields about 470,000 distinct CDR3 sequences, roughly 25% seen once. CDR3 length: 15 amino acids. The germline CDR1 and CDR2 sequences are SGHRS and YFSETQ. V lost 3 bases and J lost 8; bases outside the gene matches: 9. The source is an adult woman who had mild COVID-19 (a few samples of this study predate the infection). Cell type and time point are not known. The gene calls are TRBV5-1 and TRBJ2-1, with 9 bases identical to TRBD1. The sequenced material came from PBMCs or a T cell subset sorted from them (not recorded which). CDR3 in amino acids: CASSSSGTGRDEQFF. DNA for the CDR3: TGCGCCAGCAGCTCATCCGGGACAGGGCGCGATGAGCAGTTCTTC.